This T cell receptor beta chain came from a study of cytomegalovirus exposure and HLA in healthy donors. The sample holds a few counts of this clone. The CDR3 is 13 residues long. Unmatched junction bases numbered 6, after V lost 6 bases and J lost 5 bases. CDR1 is LGHNT, CDR2 FRNRAP, per germline. This PCR relied on a set of 60 Vbeta primers and 13 Jbeta primers. TCRdb's table, derived via immunoSEQ multiplex PCR, lists solely in-frame clones and lacks some. This table has about 170,000 clones, 72% appearing once. The V call is TRBV12-5, the J call TRBJ2-5; TRBD2 matches 7 bases. Source material: PBMCs. This TCR derives from a human donor in good health. CDR3 DNA sequence: TGTGCTAGTGGCCCCACTAGCGAGGAGACCCAGTACTTC. Its translation is CASGPTSEETQYF. Full variable domain (missing parts from reference TRBV12-5 and TRBJ2-5): DARVTQTPRHKVTEMGQEVTMRCQPILGHNTVFWYRQTMMQGLELLAYFRNRAPLDDSGMPKDRFSAEMPDATLATLKIQPSEPRDSAVYFCASGPTSEETQYFGPGTRLLVL.